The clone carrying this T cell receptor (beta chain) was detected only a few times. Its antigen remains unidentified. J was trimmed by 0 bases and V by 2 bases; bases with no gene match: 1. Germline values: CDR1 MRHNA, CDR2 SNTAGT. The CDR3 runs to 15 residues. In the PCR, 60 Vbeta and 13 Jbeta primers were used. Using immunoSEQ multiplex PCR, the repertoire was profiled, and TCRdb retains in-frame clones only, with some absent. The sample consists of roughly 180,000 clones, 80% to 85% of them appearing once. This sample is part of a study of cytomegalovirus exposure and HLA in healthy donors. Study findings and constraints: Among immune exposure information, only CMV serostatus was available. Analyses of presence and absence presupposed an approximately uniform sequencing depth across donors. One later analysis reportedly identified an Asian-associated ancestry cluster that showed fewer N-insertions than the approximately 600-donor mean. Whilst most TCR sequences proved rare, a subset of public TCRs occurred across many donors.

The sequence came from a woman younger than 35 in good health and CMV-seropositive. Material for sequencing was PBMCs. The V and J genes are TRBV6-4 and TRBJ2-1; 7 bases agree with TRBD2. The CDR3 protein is CASSDRGGSYNEQFF. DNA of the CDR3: TGTGCCAGCAGTGACCGCGGGGGCTCCTACAATGAGCAGTTCTTC.